This T cell receptor beta chain emerged from a study of cytomegalovirus exposure and HLA in healthy donors. Trimming took 3 bases from V and 2 from J; bases not matched to a gene: 9. CDR3 size: 16 residues. Germline CDR1 SGDLS, CDR2 YYNGEE. The 120-subject validation cohort, separate from the roughly 670-subject first cohort, included the donors. Sequencing used immunoSEQ multiplex PCR; TCRdb keeps in-frame clones, though not all of them. The sample carries around 260,000 clones, 80% to 95% recorded once. The chain recombines TRBV9 with TRBJ2-5; 8 bases are a match to TRBD1. Specimen: PBMCs. The clonotype comes from a woman aged 25 to 39 in good health and CMV-seronegative. The CDR3 reads CASSAHLGQGQETQYF. Here the CDR3 DNA reads TGTGCCAGCAGCGCCCATCTAGGACAGGGTCAAGAGACCCAGTACTTC.